The source of this T cell receptor (beta chain) is a study of shared clonotypes between healthy human individuals. CDR3 length equals 16 residues. Deletions cut 0 bases from V and 0 bases from J, with 12 bases between. Germline CDR1 reads MNHEY; CDR2 reads SVGAGI. Only in-frame clones appear in the TCRdb table, and some are missing; sequencing was by immunoSEQ multiplex PCR. Here the sample spans about 610,000 clones, around 97% being singletons. What was sequenced was naive CD4+ T cells sorted from blood. Documented subset: CD45RA+ positively selected. This chain connects TRBV6-5 to TRBJ2-7, with unresolved D. This TCR was recovered from a woman in her 30s in good health. The CDR3 coding sequence is TGTGCCAGCAGTTACTCTGGGGTGATAGACTCCTACGAGCAGTACTTC. Its translation: CASSYSGVIDSYEQYF.